Shown below are 8 T cell receptor beta chains from a single sample sequenced in a study of OX40 agonist ivuxolimab in advanced cancers. Clones were sequenced by immunoSEQ multiplex PCR, and TCRdb holds only the in-frame ones, with some missing. The sample includes some 130,000 clones, about 93% of them seen just once. This sample comprised CD4+ or CD8+ T cells sorted from blood, obtained in a trial of the OX40 agonist ivuxolimab. The receptors derive from an adult with an advanced solid tumor such as melanoma, head and neck, liver or kidney cancer.

This rearrangement joins TRBV4-2 to TRBJ2-3; 10 bases fit TRBD2. The CDR3 has 18 residues. Germline CDR1 reads LGHNA; CDR2 reads YNFKEQ. V shed 0 bases and J 2 bases; nucleotides not matched to a gene: 8. The CDR3 loop reads CASSQDQGLATITDTQYF. DNA of the CDR3: TGTGCCAGCAGCCAAGATCAGGGACTAGCGACGATCACAGATACGCAGTATTTT.

The chain joins TRBV4-2 to TRBJ2-3; D might be TRBD1 or TRBD2, each matching 5 bases. Looked up from germline, CDR1 is LGHNA and CDR2 is YNFKEQ. V lost 5 bases and J lost 5, with 11 bases in between. This CDR3 contains 13 residues. The CDR3 region is CASSVLRGDTQYF. The CDR3 nucleotides read TGTGCCAGCAGCGTGCTGAGGGGAGATACGCAGTATTTT.

This clone was counted a few times. V and J are TRBV30 and TRBJ1-5, with D unresolved. CDR3 size: 12 residues. Trimming removed 2 bases from V and 8 bases from J, with 10 bases in between. Germline lookup yields CDR1 GTSNPN and CDR2 SVGIG (reference sequence). The CDR3 nucleotides are TGTGCCTGGAGTCCCTCTGCGGAGCCCCAGCATTTT. Its translation: CAWSPSAEPQHF.

In this sample, this clone turned up once. This chain uses TRBV7-2 with TRBJ1-2; TRBD1 is a possible D gene (5 bases). CDR1 and CDR2 (germline): SGHTA, FQGNSA. Trimming took 1 base from V and 1 from J, leaving 10 bases between them. This CDR3 region has 15 residues. The CDR3 spells CASSLVPQGNYGYTF. CDR3 sequence (DNA): TGTGCCAGCAGCTTAGTTCCTCAGGGTAACTATGGCTACACCTTC.

The rearrangement joins TRBV11-3 to TRBJ2-1; TRBD2 matches 13 bases. The CDR3 consists of 17 residues. Losses at the gene ends were 5 bases for V and 8 bases for J; bases not matched to a gene: 12. Germline CDR1 reads SGHNT; CDR2 reads YENEEA. CDR3 protein: CASSPPGTSGNTDEQFF. The DNA of the CDR3 is TGTGCCAGCAGCCCCCCCGGGACTAGCGGGAACACGGATGAGCAGTTCTTC.

The rearrangement uses TRBV11-2 and TRBJ2-1; 11 bases are shared with TRBD2. Germline CDR1 and CDR2: SGHAT and FQNNGV. The CDR3 contains 15 residues. V was pared by 0 bases and J by 9 bases, with 4 bases of the junction left unmatched. The CDR3 protein is CASSLEASGRSEQFF. In DNA form, the CDR3 reads TGTGCCAGCAGCTTAGAGGCTAGCGGGAGGAGTGAGCAGTTCTTC.

J is TRBJ2-5 and V is TRBV5-8, with 7 bases aligning to TRBD1. CDR3 size: 14 residues. V was pared by 4 bases and J by 2 bases, with 5 bases of the junction left unmatched. The V gene's germline CDR1 is SGHTS and CDR2 YDEGEE. In DNA, the CDR3 is TGTGCCAGCAGCCATCAGACAGGGCAAGAGACCCAGTACTTC. It encodes CASSHQTGQETQYF.

The V and J genes are TRBV6-6 and TRBJ2-3; TRBD2 aligns across 7 bases. The V and J ends lost 0 bases and 6 bases, in that order; junction bases with no gene match: 6. The CDR3 has 15 amino acids. The germline gives CDR1 MNHNY, CDR2 SVGAGI (reference sequence). CDR3 loop: CASSYSGDYSDTQYF. The CDR3 coding sequence is TGTGCCAGCAGTTACTCTGGGGACTACAGCGATACGCAGTATTTT.